Presented here are 19 T cell receptor beta chains from one specimen sequenced in a study of cytomegalovirus exposure and HLA in healthy donors. A multiplex PCR was run with 60 Vbeta primers and 13 Jbeta primers. Produced via immunoSEQ multiplex PCR; TCRdb's table is partial and in-frame only. This sample yields 170,000 or so clones, of which approximately 84% are seen a single time; 2.5% to 3.5% belongs to the top ten. The source material was PBMCs. These receptors originate from a woman aged 45-59 years in good health and CMV-seropositive.

V usage is TRBV19 and J usage is TRBJ1-2; D unresolved. The CDR3 sequence is 15 residues long. V lost 0 bases, J lost 4 bases, and 12 bases lay in between. Germline CDR1 and CDR2: LNHDA and SQIVND (reference sequence). CDR3 DNA: TGTGCCAGTAGTATAGATCACAGCAGATTCTATGGCTACACCTTC. Amino acids: CASSIDHSRFYGYTF. Drawing the rest from reference TRBV19 and TRBJ1-2, the complete variable domain is DGGITQSPKYLFRKEGQNVTLSCEQNLNHDAMYWYRQDPGQGLRLIYYSQIVNDFQKGDIAEGYSVSREKKESFPLTVTSAQKNPTAFYLCASSIDHSRFYGYTFGSGTRLTVV.

The chain couples TRBV7-2 to TRBJ2-5, with 7 bases lining up with TRBD1. Germline V CDR1 and CDR2: SGHTA, FQGNSA. The CDR3 is made up of 15 amino acids. V shed 1 base and J 5 bases; nucleotides not matched to a gene: 7. This chain's CDR3 is CASSLETGPPETQYF. The CDR3 DNA is TGTGCCAGCAGCTTAGAGACAGGGCCCCCTGAGACCCAGTACTTC.

This clone was seen a handful of times. CDR3 amino acids: CASRTQGTEQYF. The CDR3, as DNA: TGTGCCAGCAGAACACAGGGGACCGAGCAGTACTTC. The chain recombines TRBV6-6 with TRBJ2-7; TRBD1 agrees at 7 bases. The CDR3 extends over 12 amino acids. V shed 6 bases and J 6 bases; nucleotides not matched to a gene: 5. Per the germline V gene, CDR1 is MNHNY and CDR2 is SVGAGI (reference sequence).

V usage is TRBV15 and J usage is TRBJ2-2; D unclear. The CDR3 consists of 13 residues. Looked up from germline, CDR1 is LNHNV and CDR2 is YYDKDF (reference sequence). V lost 0 bases and J lost 8, with 7 bases in between. DNA for the CDR3: TGTGCCACCAGCAGAGATACAGATGGGGAGCTGTTTTTT. Protein product: CATSRDTDGELFF.

This clone was picked up a small number of times. V is TRBV19 and J is TRBJ1-2, with 11 bases identical to TRBD1. The J segment lost 4 bases and the V segment lost 5 bases, leaving 9 bases of the junction unmatched. CDR3 length: 16 residues. The germline V gene has CDR1 LNHDA and CDR2 SQIVND (reference sequence). The CDR3 nucleotides are TGTGCCAGTAGTCCGGACAGGGGGCGAGCAACCTATGGCTACACCTTC. Translation: CASSPDRGRATYGYTF.

CDR3 sequence (DNA): TGTGCCAGCAGCTCCGGACAGCGGCTCAGAACCACCATATATTTT. This encodes CASSSGQRLRTTIYF. This sequence joins TRBV11-2 and TRBJ1-3, with D possibly being TRBD1 (6 bases). This CDR3 contains 15 residues. Germline V gene data show CDR1 as SGHAT and CDR2 as FQNNGV. V was shortened by 4 bases and J by 9 bases, with 19 bases between the two germline ends.

CDR3 bases: TGTGCCAGTAGTACGGACAGGGGTCAGCCCCAGCATTTT. Protein: CASSTDRGQPQHF. The rearrangement uses TRBV19 and TRBJ1-5, with 9 bases that match TRBD1. The germline gives CDR1 LNHDA, CDR2 SQIVND (reference sequence). V dropped 4 bases and J dropped 6; count of bases not matched to a gene: 1. This CDR3 has 13 residues.

There are many counts of this clone. This rearrangement joins TRBV2 to TRBJ1-2; 11 positions match TRBD1. V trimming: 11 bases; J trimming: 6 bases; junction bases outside the gene matches: 8. The CDR3 sequence is 13 residues long. Germline loops: CDR1 SNHLY, CDR2 FYNNEI. The CDR3 loop is CAGWTGGGDGYTF. The CDR3 DNA sequence: TGTGCCGGCTGGACAGGGGGCGGAGATGGCTACACCTTC.

This clone was seen a few times. The V gene is TRBV5-1, the J gene TRBJ1-3, with D possibly TRBD1 on 6 matching bases. CDR3 length: 15 amino acids. Germline lookup yields CDR1 SGHRS and CDR2 YFSETQ. Trimming took off 0 bases at V and 1 base at J, with 8 bases between the two ends. CDR3 nucleotides: TGCGCCAGCAGCTTGGCCGGGACATCTGGAAACACCATATATTTT. It translates to CASSLAGTSGNTIYF.

With respect to this clone: A read error may account for a junction end that differs from germline. The J gene is TRBJ2-1, the V gene TRBV7-7; 10 bases map to TRBD2. The CDR3 spans 16 residues. Germline-derived CDR1 and CDR2 are SSHAT and FNYEAQ (reference sequence). The CDR3 region is CASSPLAGSTYNEQFF. The DNA of the CDR3 is TGTGCTAGCAGCCCACTAGCGGGGTCAACCTACAATGAGCAGTTCTTC.

This sequence joins TRBV11-2 and TRBJ1-1; no clear D. This CDR3 is 13 amino acids long. Germline V gene sequence: CDR1 SGHAT, CDR2 FQNNGV. V shed 0 bases and J shed 5 bases, with 7 bases lying between them. CDR3 region: CASSLDMRTEAFF. DNA of the CDR3: TGTGCCAGCAGCTTAGATATGAGGACTGAAGCTTTCTTT. Full variable domain (remainder filled in from reference TRBV11-2 and TRBJ1-1): EAGVAQSPRYKIIEKRQSVAFWCNPISGHATLYWYQQILGQGPKLLIQFQNNGVVDDSQLPKDRFSAERLKGVDSTLKIQPAKLEDSAVYLCASSLDMRTEAFFGQGTRLTVV.

This clone was counted once. DNA of the CDR3: TGTGCCAGCAGCCCTAACAGGAACACTGAAGCTTTCTTT. It codes for CASSPNRNTEAFF. This chain joins TRBV7-2 and TRBJ1-1; D unclear. The ends were cut back, 5 bases at V and 1 base at J, with 8 bases in the middle. Germline V gene lookup returns CDR1 SGHTA and CDR2 FQGNSA. CDR3 size: 13 residues.

The chain is built from TRBV10-2 and TRBJ1-1; D not resolved. The CDR3 covers 13 residues. Trimming cost V 8 bases and J 1 base, with 11 bases left between them. CDR1 and CDR2 (germline): WSHSY, SAAADI. The CDR3 DNA reads as TGCGCCAGCGGTCAGACGGGGAACACTGAAGCTTTCTTT. Translated: CASGQTGNTEAFF.

The sample holds one count of this clone. The rearrangement uses TRBV6-1 and TRBJ1-4; D is perhaps TRBD1 (5 bases). Trimming shortened V by 6 bases and J by 12 bases, and 14 bases separated the two germline ends. CDR1 and CDR2 (germline): MNHNS, SASEGT. CDR3 length equals 12 residues. This CDR3 is CASRGDSRELFF. CDR3 nucleotide sequence: TGTGCCAGCAGGGGCGACAGCCGGGAACTGTTTTTT.

This clone showed up just a few times. The rearrangement links TRBV18 to TRBJ1-2, with 10 nucleotides matching TRBD1. Trimming at V came to 3 bases and at J to 8 bases, leaving 6 bases not matched to a gene. The germline gives CDR1 KGHSH, CDR2 LQKENI. CDR3 length equals 14 residues. The CDR3: CASSPRQGAYGYTF. In nucleotides, the CDR3 is TGTGCCAGCTCACCCCGACAGGGGGCATACGGCTACACCTTC.

J is TRBJ2-5 and V is TRBV7-9; unclear D gene. This CDR3 contains 16 residues. V lost 1 base, J lost 2 bases, and 14 bases lay in between. Germline V gene data show CDR1 as SEHNR and CDR2 as FQNEAQ (reference sequence). Written as DNA, the CDR3 is TGTGCCAGCAGCTTAGGAAGATTGGCTCCTCAAGAGACCCAGTACTTC. This codes for CASSLGRLAPQETQYF.

Comments on this clone: One end of the junction does not line up with germline, which may come from a read error. The V call is TRBV6-1, the J call TRBJ2-6; possibly TRBD1 for D (5 bases). Germline V gene data show CDR1 as MNHNS and CDR2 as SASEGT. The CDR3 contains 13 residues. CDR3 protein: CASNLSGANGLTF. The CDR3 DNA reads as TGTGCCAGCAATCTCTCTGGGGCCAACGGCCTGACTTTC.

V usage is TRBV5-1 and J usage is TRBJ1-1, with D possibly matching TRBD1 (6 bases). This CDR3 is built from 14 residues. V was trimmed by 4 bases and J by 4 bases, leaving 14 bases between them. Germline values: CDR1 SGHRS, CDR2 YFSETQ. The CDR3 sequence is CASSGVGGGTEAFF. CDR3 bases: TGCGCCAGCAGCGGTGTGGGAGGGGGCACTGAAGCTTTCTTT.

This clone has just a few counts. This chain uses TRBV18 with TRBJ2-3; D remains unclear. V lost 3 bases, J lost 2 bases, and 12 bases lay in between. The CDR3 is 15 amino acids. Germline V lookup: CDR1 KGHSH, CDR2 LQKENI. This CDR3 reads CASSPRSGSTDTQYF. The CDR3 DNA is TGTGCCAGCTCACCCCGGTCAGGCTCCACAGATACGCAGTATTTT.